The T cell receptor beta chain described here comes from a study of early T cells in non-severe SARS-CoV-2 infection. Via MiXCR, TCRdb re-called the 5' RACE reads, giving one row per CDR3 protein. This sample yields tens of thousands of distinct CDR3 sequences, of which roughly a tenth are seen a single time; 6.4% belongs to the top ten. In this sample, this clonotype turned up a few times. Input material: whole blood. This TCR derives from an adult who was a healthcare worker with PCR-confirmed SARS-CoV-2 infection or an uninfected control (not recorded which).

The CDR3 is CASSQELTLLNTEAFF. CDR3 DNA sequence: TGTGCCAGCAGCCAAGAGCTCACCTTATTGAACACTGAAGCTTTCTTT. J is TRBJ1-1 and V is TRBV4-2; D not resolved. The V end lost 0 bases, the J end lost 0 bases, and 11 bases lay between the germline ends. CDR1 is LGHNA, CDR2 YNFKEQ, per germline. The CDR3 contains 16 residues.